This TCR beta chain was captured in a study of OX40 agonist ivuxolimab in advanced cancers. Germline trimming cut 8 bases from V and 5 bases from J; bases unmatched to any gene: 14. Germline lookup yields CDR1 WNHNN and CDR2 SYGVQD (reference sequence). This CDR3 region has 15 residues. Using immunoSEQ multiplex PCR, the repertoire was profiled, and TCRdb retains in-frame clones only, with some absent. The table records over 75,000 clones, roughly 93% of them present only once. This chain connects TRBV10-1 to TRBJ2-5; 7 bases line up with TRBD2. The receptor comes from an adult with an advanced solid tumor such as melanoma, head and neck, liver or kidney cancer. The starting material was CD4+ or CD8+ T cells sorted from blood, obtained in a trial of the OX40 agonist ivuxolimab. The DNA for the CDR3 is TGCGCCAGCGCCCCCCTAGCGGTGGAGCGGGAGACCCAGTACTTC. Protein: CASAPLAVERETQYF.